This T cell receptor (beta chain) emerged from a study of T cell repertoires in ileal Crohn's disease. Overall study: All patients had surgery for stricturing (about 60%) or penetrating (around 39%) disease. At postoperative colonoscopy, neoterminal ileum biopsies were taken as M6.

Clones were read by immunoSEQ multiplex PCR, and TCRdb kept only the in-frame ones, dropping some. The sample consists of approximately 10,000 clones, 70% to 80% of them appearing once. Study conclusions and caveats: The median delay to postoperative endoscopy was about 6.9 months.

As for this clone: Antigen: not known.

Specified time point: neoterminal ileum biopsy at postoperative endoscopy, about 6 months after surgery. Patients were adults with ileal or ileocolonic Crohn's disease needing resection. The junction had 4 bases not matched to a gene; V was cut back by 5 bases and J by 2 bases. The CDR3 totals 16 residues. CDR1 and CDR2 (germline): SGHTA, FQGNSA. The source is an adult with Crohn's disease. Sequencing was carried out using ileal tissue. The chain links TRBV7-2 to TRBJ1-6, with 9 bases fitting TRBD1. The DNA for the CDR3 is TGTGCCAGCAGCCACAGGGGGCAGACCTATAATTCACCCCTCCACTTT. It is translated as CASSHRGQTYNSPLHF.